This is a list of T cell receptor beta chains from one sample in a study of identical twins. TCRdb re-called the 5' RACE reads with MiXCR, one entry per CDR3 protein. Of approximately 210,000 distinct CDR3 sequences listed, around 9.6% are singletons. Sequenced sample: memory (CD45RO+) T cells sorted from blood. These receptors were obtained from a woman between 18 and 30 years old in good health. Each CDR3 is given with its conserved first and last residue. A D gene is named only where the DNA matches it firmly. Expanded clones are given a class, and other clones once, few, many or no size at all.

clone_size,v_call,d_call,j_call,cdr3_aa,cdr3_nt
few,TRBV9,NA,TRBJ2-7,CASSPDPEPSYEQYF,TGTGCCAGCAGCCCCGATCCGGAACCCTCCTACGAGCAGTACTTC
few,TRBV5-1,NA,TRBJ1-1,CASSLLLGREAFF,TGCGCCAGCAGCTTACTTTTGGGGAGGGAAGCTTTCTTT
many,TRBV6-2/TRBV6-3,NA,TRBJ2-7,CASSHSYEQYF,TGTGCCAGCAGCCACTCCTACGAGCAGTACTTC
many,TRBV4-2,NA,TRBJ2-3,CASSQGGAVNTQYF,TGTGCCAGCAGCCAAGGGGGGGCCGTGAATACGCAGTATTTT
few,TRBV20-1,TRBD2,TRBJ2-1,CSARETSGRNNEQFF,TGCAGTGCTCGAGAGACTAGCGGGCGAAACAATGAGCAGTTCTTC
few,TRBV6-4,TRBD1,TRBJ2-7,CASNPGTGRVGRYEQYF,TGTGCCAGCAACCCCGGGACAGGGAGAGTGGGCCGCTACGAGCAGTACTTC
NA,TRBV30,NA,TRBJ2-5,CAWSVQTVKTQYF,TGTGCCTGGAGTGTACAGACGGTCAAGACCCAGTACTTC
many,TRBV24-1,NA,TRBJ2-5,CATSDSISGETQYF,TGTGCCACCAGTGATTCGATCTCAGGGGAGACCCAGTACTTC
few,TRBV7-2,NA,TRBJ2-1,CASSLERTAGEQFF,TGTGCCAGCAGCTTAGAACGGACTGCTGGTGAGCAGTTCTTC
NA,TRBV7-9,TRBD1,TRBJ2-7,CASRMTGGRFEQYF,TGTGCCAGCAGGATGACAGGGGGCCGCTTCGAGCAGTACTTC
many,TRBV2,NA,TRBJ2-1,CASSFRRDNEQFF,TGTGCCAGCAGCTTCCGGAGGGACAATGAGCAGTTCTTC
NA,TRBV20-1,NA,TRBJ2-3,CSALGADTQYF,TGCAGTGCTCTAGGAGCAGATACGCAGTATTTT
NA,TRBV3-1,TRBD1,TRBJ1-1,CASSPHQGGEAFF,TGTGCCAGCAGCCCTCATCAGGGGGGGGAGGCTTTCTTT
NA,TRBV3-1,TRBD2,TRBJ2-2,CASSLGLGEGELFF,TGTGCCAGCAGCCTCGGACTAGGGGAGGGGGAGCTGTTTTTT
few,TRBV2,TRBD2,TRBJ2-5,CASSPTSGAGAQYF,TGTGCCAGCAGCCCGACTAGCGGGGCAGGAGCCCAGTACTTC
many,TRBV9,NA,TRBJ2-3,CASSLLLEASTDTQYF,TGTGCCAGCAGCCTTCTTCTAGAGGCTAGCACAGATACGCAGTATTTT
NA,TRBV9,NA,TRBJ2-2,CASSVAHSSGELFF,TGTGCCAGCAGCGTAGCTCATTCTAGCGGGGAGCTGTTTTTT
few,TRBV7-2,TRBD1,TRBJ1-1,CASSWRQGRTEAFF,TGTGCCAGCAGCTGGAGACAGGGACGAACTGAAGCTTTCTTT
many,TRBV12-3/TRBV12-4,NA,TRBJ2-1,CASSLDRSYNEQFF,TGTGCCAGCAGTTTAGATCGGTCCTACAATGAGCAGTTCTTC
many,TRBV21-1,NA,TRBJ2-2,CASRGGNGELFF,TGTGCCAGCAGGGGGGGGAACGGGGAGCTGTTTTTT
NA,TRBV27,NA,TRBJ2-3,CASTLALGYTQYF,TGTGCCAGCACTCTAGCGTTGGGATATACGCAGTATTTT
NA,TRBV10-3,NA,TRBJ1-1,CAIRTAEGTEAFF,TGTGCCATCAGAACAGCCGAGGGCACTGAAGCTTTCTTT
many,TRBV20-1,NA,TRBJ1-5,CSARTRDSGNQPQHF,TGCAGTGCTAGAACCAGAGACAGCGGCAATCAGCCCCAGCATTTT
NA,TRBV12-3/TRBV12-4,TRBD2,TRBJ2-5,CASSYAGGETQYF,TGTGCCAGCAGTTACGCGGGAGGGGAGACCCAGTACTTC
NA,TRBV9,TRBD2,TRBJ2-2,CASSVASGRPGELFF,TGTGCCAGCAGCGTAGCAAGCGGGAGGCCCGGGGAGCTGTTTTTT
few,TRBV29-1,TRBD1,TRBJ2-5,CSVEGPGGTQYF,TGCAGCGTTGAAGGGCCAGGGGGGACCCAGTACTTC